The rows below give T cell receptor beta chains drawn from one sample of a study of beta chain features in type 1 diabetes. Sequencing used immunoSEQ multiplex PCR; TCRdb keeps in-frame clones, though not all of them. Of approximately 730,000 clones listed, roughly 13% are singletons. Sequencing was carried out using naive CD4+ T cells from blood. These receptors all stem from a man aged 18 to 35 with type 1 diabetes. Each CDR3 is given with its conserved first and last residue. Fields, in order: J gene, V gene, clone size, D gene, CDR3 DNA, CDR3 protein. D genes are given only for firm matches. Size values are once, few and many counts, or a class for expanded clones, and some rows have none.

J: TRBJ1-4; V: TRBV5-1; size: -; D: TRBD1; DNA: TGCGCCAGCAGCTTGGCCACAGGGGGGAGAAATGAAAAACTGTTTTTT; CDR3: CASSLATGGRNEKLFF
J: TRBJ2-5; V: TRBV28; size: -; D: TRBD1; DNA: TGTGCCAGCAGTCCGGGACAGGAAGAGACCCAGTACTTC; CDR3: CASSPGQEETQYF
J: TRBJ2-5; V: TRBV11-2; size: -; D: TRBD2; DNA: TGTGCCAGCAGCTTATTAAGCAGTCTAGCGGGGGGTCAAGAGACCCAGTACTTC; CDR3: CASSLLSSLAGGQETQYF
J: TRBJ1-2; V: TRBV28; size: few; D: -; DNA: TGTGCCAGCAGTCTAGGGGCTAACTATGGCTACACCTTC; CDR3: CASSLGANYGYTF
J: TRBJ2-7; V: TRBV15; size: -; D: TRBD1; DNA: TGTGCCACCAGTTGGGGACAGGGGGCATCCTACGAGCAGTACTTC; CDR3: CATSWGQGASYEQYF
J: TRBJ2-1; V: TRBV5-1; size: few; D: TRBD1; DNA: TGCGCCAGCAGCAGACCCGGGACAGGGTCCAATGAGCAGTTCTTC; CDR3: CASSRPGTGSNEQFF
J: TRBJ1-2; V: TRBV7-2; size: once; D: -; DNA: TGTGCCAGCAGCCCCGGGTTGGGGGCCCTTTATGGCTACACCTTC; CDR3: CASSPGLGALYGYTF
J: TRBJ2-3; V: TRBV2; size: few; D: TRBD2; DNA: TGTGCCAACTCGCTAGCGGGGTATGATACGCAGTATTTT; CDR3: CANSLAGYDTQYF
J: TRBJ2-1; V: TRBV4-1; size: -; D: TRBD2; DNA: TGCGCCAGCAGCCTCGGACTAGCGACCAAGCAGTTCTTC; CDR3: CASSLGLATKQFF
J: TRBJ2-5; V: TRBV28; size: few; D: -; DNA: TGTGCCAGCAGTTCCCCGGGGATTCAAGAGACCCAGTACTTC; CDR3: CASSSPGIQETQYF
J: TRBJ1-2; V: TRBV15; size: -; D: TRBD1; DNA: TGTGCCACCGGACAGGCCCACGCTAACTATGGCTACACCTTC; CDR3: CATGQAHANYGYTF
J: TRBJ2-1; V: TRBV6-5; size: few; D: -; DNA: TGTGCCAGCAGTCTACCCGGCCAGCGGGTGCAGTTCTTC; CDR3: CASSLPGQRVQFF
J: TRBJ2-2; V: TRBV6-1; size: -; D: -; DNA: TGTGCCAGCAGTATATACGGCACCGGGGAGCTGTTTTTT; CDR3: CASSIYGTGELFF
J: TRBJ2-7; V: TRBV7-9; size: -; D: -; DNA: TGTGCCAGCAATTGGGAAGGGATGAGCGAGCAGTACTTC; CDR3: CASNWEGMSEQYF
J: TRBJ2-6; V: TRBV2; size: -; D: TRBD1; DNA: TGTGCCAGCAGTCGGACAGGCTCTGGGGCCAACGTCCTGACTTTC; CDR3: CASSRTGSGANVLTF
J: TRBJ2-6; V: TRBV28; size: -; D: TRBD1; DNA: TGTGCCAGCAGCCGGACCATGACAGGGACTGGGGCCAACGTCCTGACTTTC; CDR3: CASSRTMTGTGANVLTF
J: TRBJ2-5; V: TRBV5-4; size: -; D: -; DNA: TGTGCCAGCAGAAAAAGAGGCGGGACTCCAGGGACCCAGTACTTC; CDR3: CASRKRGGTPGTQYF
J: TRBJ2-2; V: TRBV5-6; size: few; D: TRBD1; DNA: TGTGCCAGCAGCTTAAGGCTAGACAGGGTTTGGGACACCGGGGAGCTGTTTTTT; CDR3: CASSLRLDRVWDTGELFF
J: TRBJ1-4; V: TRBV9; size: -; D: -; DNA: TGTGCCAGCAGCTCACCCTCCGGCCATGAAAAACTGTTTTTT; CDR3: CASSSPSGHEKLFF
J: TRBJ2-3; V: TRBV5-1; size: -; D: TRBD2; DNA: TGCGCCAGCAGCTTAACTAGCGGGGGCGATACGCAGTATTTT; CDR3: CASSLTSGGDTQYF
J: TRBJ1-2; V: TRBV7-9; size: few; D: -; DNA: TGTGCCAGCAGGGTGAACAGGGAGGATGGCTACACCTTC; CDR3: CASRVNREDGYTF
J: TRBJ2-5; V: TRBV7-7; size: -; D: TRBD2; DNA: TGTGCTAGCAGCTCCCAGCTAGCGGGGGGAGGTGAGACCCAGTACTTC; CDR3: CASSSQLAGGGETQYF
J: TRBJ1-4; V: TRBV25-1; size: -; D: TRBD1; DNA: TGTGCCAGCGGGGCCCCAGGGCCAGGGGGAAAACTGTTTTTT; CDR3: CASGAPGPGGKLFF
J: TRBJ2-1; V: TRBV28; size: few; D: -; DNA: TGTGCCAGCAGTTCCCGAGGACGGATGTCAAACAATGAGCAGTTCTTC; CDR3: CASSSRGRMSNNEQFF
J: TRBJ2-1; V: TRBV27; size: few; D: -; DNA: TGTGCCAGCAGTACCTCGGCCGGGGGCACCTACAATGAGCAGTTCTTC; CDR3: CASSTSAGGTYNEQFF
J: TRBJ2-7; V: TRBV5-6; size: few; D: -; DNA: TGTGCCAGCAGCTGGATCCTAGGGAACGAGCAGTACTTC; CDR3: CASSWILGNEQYF
J: TRBJ2-5; V: TRBV28; size: -; D: TRBD1; DNA: TGTGCCAGCAGTTCAGGACAGGGTAGAGAGACCCAGTACTTC; CDR3: CASSSGQGRETQYF